This entry concerns a single T cell receptor beta chain. The data were taken from a study of blood T cell repertoires in COVID-19. Only in-frame clones appear in the TCRdb table, and some are missing; sequencing was by immunoSEQ multiplex PCR. The sample has some 240,000 clones, about 88% seen once. V trimming: 5 bases; J trimming: 6 bases; junction bases outside the gene matches: 6. This CDR3 contains 14 residues. Germline CDR1 is MNHEY and CDR2 is SMNVEV (reference sequence). Sample: peripheral blood. The chain is built from TRBV27 and TRBJ1-5; 8 bases are a match to TRBD1. The TCR comes from a woman aged 40 to 49 who had recovered from COVID-19. The CDR3 region has the DNA TGTGCCAGCAGTCCAACAGGGGGGGGTCAGCCCCAGCATTTT. Translation: CASSPTGGGQPQHF.